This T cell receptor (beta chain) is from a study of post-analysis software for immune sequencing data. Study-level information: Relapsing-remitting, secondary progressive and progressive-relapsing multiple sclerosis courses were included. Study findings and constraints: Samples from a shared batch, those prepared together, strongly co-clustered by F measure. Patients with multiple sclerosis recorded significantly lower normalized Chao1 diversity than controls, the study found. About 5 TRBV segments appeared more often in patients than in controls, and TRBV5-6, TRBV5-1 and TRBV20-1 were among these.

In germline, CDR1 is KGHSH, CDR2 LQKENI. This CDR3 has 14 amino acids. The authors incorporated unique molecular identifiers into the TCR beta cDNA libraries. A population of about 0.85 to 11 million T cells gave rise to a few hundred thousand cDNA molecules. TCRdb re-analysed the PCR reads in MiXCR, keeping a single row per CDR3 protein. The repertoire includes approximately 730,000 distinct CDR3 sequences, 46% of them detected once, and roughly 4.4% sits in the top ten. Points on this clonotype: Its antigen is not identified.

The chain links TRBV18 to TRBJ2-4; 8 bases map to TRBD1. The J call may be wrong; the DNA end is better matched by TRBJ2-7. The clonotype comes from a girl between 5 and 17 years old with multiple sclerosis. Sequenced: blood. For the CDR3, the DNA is TGTGCCAGCTCACCACGGACAGGGAAGTACGAGCAGTACTTC. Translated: CASSPRTGKYEQYF.